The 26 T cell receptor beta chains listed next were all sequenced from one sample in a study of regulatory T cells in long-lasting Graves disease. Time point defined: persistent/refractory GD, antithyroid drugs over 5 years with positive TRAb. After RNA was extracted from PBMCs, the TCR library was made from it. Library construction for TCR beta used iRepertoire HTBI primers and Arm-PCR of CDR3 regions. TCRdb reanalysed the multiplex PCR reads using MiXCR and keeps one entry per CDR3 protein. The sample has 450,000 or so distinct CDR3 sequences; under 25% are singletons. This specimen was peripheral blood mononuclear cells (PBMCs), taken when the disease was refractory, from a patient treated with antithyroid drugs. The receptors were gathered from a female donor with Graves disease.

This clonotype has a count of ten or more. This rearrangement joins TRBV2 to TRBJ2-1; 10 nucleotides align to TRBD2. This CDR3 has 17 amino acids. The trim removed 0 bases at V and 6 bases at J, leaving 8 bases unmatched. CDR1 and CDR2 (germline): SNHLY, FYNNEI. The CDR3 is CASSEAGTSVCANEQFF. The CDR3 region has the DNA TGTGCCAGCAGTGAAGCGGGGACTAGCGTATGCGCCAATGAGCAGTTCTTC.

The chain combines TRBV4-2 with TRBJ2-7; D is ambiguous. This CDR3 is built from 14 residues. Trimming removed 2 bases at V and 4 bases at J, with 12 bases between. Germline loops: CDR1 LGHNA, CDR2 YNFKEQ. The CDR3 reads CASSQSKGPYEQYF. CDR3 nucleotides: TGTGCCAGCAGCCAATCTAAAGGACCGTACGAGCAGTACTTC.

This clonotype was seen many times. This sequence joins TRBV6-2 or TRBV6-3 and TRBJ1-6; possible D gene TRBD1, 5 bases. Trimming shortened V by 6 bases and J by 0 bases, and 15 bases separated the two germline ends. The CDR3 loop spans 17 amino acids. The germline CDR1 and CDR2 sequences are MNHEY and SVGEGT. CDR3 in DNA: TGTGCCAGCAGAACGACAGTTCCGAGCTCCTATAATTCACCCCTCCACTTT. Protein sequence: CASRTTVPSSYNSPLHF.

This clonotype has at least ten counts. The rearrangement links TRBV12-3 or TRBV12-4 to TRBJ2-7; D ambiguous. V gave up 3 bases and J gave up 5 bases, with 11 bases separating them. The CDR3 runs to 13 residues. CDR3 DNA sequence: TGTGCCAGCAGTTTTGACAACTACGACGAGCAGTACTTC. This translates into CASSFDNYDEQYF.

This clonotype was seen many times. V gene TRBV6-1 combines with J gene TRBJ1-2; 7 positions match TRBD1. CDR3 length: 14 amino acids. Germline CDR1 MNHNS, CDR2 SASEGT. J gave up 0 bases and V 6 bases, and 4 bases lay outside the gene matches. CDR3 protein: CASSRGGTNYGYTF. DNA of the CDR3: TGTGCCAGCAGCAGGGGGGGAACTAACTATGGCTACACCTTC.

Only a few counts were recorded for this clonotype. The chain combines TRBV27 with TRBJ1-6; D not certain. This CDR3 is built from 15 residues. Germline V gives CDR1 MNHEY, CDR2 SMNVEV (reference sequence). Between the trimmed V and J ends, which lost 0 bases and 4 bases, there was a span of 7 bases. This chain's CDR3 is CASSLSADYNSPLHF. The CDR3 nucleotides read TGTGCCAGCAGTTTATCAGCGGATTATAATTCACCCCTCCACTTT.

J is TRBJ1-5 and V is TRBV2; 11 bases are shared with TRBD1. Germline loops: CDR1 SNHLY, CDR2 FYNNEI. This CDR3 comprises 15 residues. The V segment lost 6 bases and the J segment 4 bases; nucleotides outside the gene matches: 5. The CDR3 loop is CASSQGQGANQPQHF. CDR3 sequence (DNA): TGTGCCAGCAGCCAAGGACAGGGGGCAAATCAGCCCCAGCATTTT.

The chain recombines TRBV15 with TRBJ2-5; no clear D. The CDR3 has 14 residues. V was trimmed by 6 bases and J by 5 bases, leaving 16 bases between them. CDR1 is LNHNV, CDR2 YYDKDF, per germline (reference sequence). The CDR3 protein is CATRVSPDGETQYF. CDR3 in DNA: TGTGCCACCAGAGTTTCCCCCGACGGGGAGACCCAGTACTTC.

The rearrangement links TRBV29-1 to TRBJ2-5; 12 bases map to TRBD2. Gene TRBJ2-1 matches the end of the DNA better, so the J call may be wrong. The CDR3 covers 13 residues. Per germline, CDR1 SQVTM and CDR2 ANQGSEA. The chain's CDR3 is CSAGTSGRGEQFF. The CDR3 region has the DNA TGCAGCGCCGGGACTAGCGGGCGGGGTGAGCAGTTCTTC.

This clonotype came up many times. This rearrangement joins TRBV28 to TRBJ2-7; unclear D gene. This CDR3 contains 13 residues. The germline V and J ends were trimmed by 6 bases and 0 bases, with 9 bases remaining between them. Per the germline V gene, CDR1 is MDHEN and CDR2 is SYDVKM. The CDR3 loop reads CASSELSSYEQYF. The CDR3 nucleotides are TGTGCCAGCAGCGAATTGAGCTCCTACGAGCAGTACTTC.

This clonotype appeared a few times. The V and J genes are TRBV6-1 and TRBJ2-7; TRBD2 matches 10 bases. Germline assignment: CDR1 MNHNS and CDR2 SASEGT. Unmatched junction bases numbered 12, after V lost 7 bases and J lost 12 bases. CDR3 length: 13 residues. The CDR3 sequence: CASIGLAALGPYF. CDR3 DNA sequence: TGTGCCAGCATAGGACTAGCGGCGTTAGGTCCGTACTTC.

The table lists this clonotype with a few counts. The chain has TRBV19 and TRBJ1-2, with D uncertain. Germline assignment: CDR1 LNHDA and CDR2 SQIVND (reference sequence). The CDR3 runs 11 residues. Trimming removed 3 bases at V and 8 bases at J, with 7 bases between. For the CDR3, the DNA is TGTGCCAGTAGTATGTGGGAAGGCTACACCTTC. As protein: CASSMWEGYTF.

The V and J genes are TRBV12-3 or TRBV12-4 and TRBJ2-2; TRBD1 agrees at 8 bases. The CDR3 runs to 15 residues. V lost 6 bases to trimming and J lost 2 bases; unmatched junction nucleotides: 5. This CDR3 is CASRQDRANTGELFF. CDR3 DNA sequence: TGTGCCAGCAGGCAGGACAGGGCCAACACCGGGGAGCTGTTTTTT.

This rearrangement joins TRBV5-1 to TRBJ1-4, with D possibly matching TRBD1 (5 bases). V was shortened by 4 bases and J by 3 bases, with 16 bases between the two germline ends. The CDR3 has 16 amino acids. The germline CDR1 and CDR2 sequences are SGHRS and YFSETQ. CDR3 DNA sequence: TGCGCCAGCAGCCTCAACCCACAGGCGGCTAATGAAAAACTGTTTTTT. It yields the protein CASSLNPQAANEKLFF.

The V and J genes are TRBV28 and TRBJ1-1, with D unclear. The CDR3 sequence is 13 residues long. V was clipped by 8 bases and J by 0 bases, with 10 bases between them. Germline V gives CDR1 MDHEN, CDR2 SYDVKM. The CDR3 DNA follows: TGTGCCAGCTTACGGATTATGAACACTGAAGCTTTCTTT. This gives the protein CASLRIMNTEAFF.

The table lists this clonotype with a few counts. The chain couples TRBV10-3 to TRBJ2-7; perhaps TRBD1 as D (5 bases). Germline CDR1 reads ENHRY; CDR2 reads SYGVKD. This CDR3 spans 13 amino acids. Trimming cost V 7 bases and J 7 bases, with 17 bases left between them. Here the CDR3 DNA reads TGTGCCATCAAAGGCCGACAAGGGGATGAGCAGTACTTC. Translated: CAIKGRQGDEQYF.

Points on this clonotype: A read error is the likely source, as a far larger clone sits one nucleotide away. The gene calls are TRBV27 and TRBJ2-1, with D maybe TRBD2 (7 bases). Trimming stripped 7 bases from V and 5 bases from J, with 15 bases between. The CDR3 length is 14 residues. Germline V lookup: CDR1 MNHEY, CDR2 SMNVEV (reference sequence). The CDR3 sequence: CASTPGAGDNEQFF. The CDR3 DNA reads TGTGCCAGCACCCCGGGGGCGGGAGACAATGAGCAGTTCTTC.

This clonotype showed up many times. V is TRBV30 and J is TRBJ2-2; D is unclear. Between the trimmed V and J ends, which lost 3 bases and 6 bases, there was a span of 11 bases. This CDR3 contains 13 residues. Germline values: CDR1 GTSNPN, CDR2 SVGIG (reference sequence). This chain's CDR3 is CAWSPVGPGELFF. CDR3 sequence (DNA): TGTGCCTGGAGCCCTGTCGGTCCCGGGGAGCTGTTTTTT.

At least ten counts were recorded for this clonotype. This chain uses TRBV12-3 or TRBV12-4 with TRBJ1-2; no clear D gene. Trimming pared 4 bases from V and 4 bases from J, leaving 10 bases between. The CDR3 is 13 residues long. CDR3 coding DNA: TGTGCCAGCAGTTCAGGACCGCTCTATGGCTACACCTTC. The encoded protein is CASSSGPLYGYTF.

CDR3: CASSQGGTSGIFSYEQYF. CDR3 nucleotides: TGTGCCAGCAGCCAAGGTGGGACTAGCGGGATATTCTCCTACGAGCAGTACTTC. The gene calls are TRBV3-1 and TRBJ2-7; 13 positions agree with TRBD2. Trimming cost V 1 base and J 0 bases; bases outside gene matches: 6. The germline V gene encodes CDR1 LGHDT and CDR2 YNNKEL (reference sequence). The CDR3 extends over 18 amino acids.

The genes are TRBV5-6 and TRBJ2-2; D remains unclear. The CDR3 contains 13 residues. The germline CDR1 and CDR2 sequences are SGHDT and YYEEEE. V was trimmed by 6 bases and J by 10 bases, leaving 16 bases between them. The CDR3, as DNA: TGTGCCAGCACCCCATCTCTCCGGCCGGAGCTGTTTTTT. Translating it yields CASTPSLRPELFF.

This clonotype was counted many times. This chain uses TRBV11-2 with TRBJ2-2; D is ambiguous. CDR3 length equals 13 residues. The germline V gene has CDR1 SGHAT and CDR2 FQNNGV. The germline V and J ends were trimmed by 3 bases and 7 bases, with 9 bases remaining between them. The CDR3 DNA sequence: TGTGCCAGCAGCTTCCGGGTTGGCGGGGAGCTGTTTTTT. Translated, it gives CASSFRVGGELFF.

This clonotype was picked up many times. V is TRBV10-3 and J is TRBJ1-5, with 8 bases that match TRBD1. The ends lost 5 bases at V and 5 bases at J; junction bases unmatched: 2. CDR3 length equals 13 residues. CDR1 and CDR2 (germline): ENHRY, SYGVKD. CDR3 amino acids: CAISQTGDQPQHF. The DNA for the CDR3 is TGTGCCATCAGTCAGACAGGGGATCAGCCCCAGCATTTT.

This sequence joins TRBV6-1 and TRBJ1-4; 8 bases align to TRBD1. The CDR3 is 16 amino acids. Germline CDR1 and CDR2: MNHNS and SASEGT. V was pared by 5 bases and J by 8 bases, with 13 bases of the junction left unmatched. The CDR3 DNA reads TGTGCCAGCAGTCTTACAGGGGGAAGGGTGTTCGAAAAACTGTTTTTT. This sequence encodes CASSLTGGRVFEKLFF.

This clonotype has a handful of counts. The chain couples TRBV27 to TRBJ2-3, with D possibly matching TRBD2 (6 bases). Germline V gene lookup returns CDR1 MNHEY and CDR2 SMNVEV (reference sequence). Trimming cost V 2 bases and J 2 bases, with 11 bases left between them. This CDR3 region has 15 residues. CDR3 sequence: CASSLMSGPTDTQYF. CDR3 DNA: TGTGCCAGCAGTTTAATGAGCGGGCCCACAGATACGCAGTATTTT.

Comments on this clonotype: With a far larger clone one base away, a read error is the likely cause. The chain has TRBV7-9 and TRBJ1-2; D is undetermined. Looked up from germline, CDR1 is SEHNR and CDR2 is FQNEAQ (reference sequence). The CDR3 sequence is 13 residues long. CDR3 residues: CVSSLRVNYGYTF. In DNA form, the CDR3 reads TGTGTCAGCAGCCTACGAGTTAACTATGGCTACACCTTC.